These 26 T cell receptor beta chains were sequenced from one sample in a study of CD8 T cells in ankylosing spondylitis. TCRdb re-derived calls from the 5' RACE reads in MiXCR, one entry per CDR3 protein. The profile shows about 64,000 distinct CDR3 sequences, over 5% of them singletons. The sequenced sample consisted of synovial fluid, either unsorted or a sorted T cell fraction (not recorded which). The source is a male donor with ankylosing spondylitis.

The table lists this clonotype with many counts. V usage is TRBV5-1 and J usage is TRBJ2-6; D not certain. Trimming cost V 0 bases and J 3 bases, with 7 bases left between them. The germline CDR1 and CDR2 sequences are SGHRS and YFSETQ. The CDR3 is 15 amino acids. CDR3 sequence: CASSLVENGANVLTF. CDR3 bases: TGCGCCAGCAGCTTGGTAGAGAATGGGGCCAACGTCCTGACTTTC.

This clonotype was recorded at least ten times. The V call is TRBV6-2 or TRBV6-3, the J call TRBJ1-5, with 8 bases lining up with TRBD1. CDR3 size: 15 residues. After removal of 5 bases from V and 5 bases from J, the junction contained 8 bases not matched to a gene. From germline, CDR1 is MNHEY and CDR2 SVGEGT. DNA for the CDR3: TGTGCCAGCAGTCCCCTCCGGACAGGGTATCAGCCCCAGCATTTT. It encodes CASSPLRTGYQPQHF.

This sequence joins TRBV28 and TRBJ2-1; D tentatively fits TRBD1 or TRBD2 (5 bases each). CDR3 length: 13 residues. V lost 4 bases and J 6 bases, leaving 10 bases between the germline ends. In germline, CDR1 is MDHEN, CDR2 SYDVKM. The CDR3 reads CASSSGQLNEQFF. The CDR3 DNA sequence: TGTGCCAGCAGTTCGGGGCAGCTCAATGAGCAGTTCTTC.

This chain connects TRBV2 to TRBJ1-5; D is undetermined. Germline lookup yields CDR1 SNHLY and CDR2 FYNNEI. The CDR3 covers 14 residues. Trimming stripped 4 bases from V and 4 bases from J, with 11 bases between. CDR3 in amino acids: CASSVAPGNQPQHF. Written as DNA, the CDR3 is TGTGCCAGCAGTGTGGCCCCGGGGAATCAGCCCCAGCATTTT.

This clonotype was recorded many times. The J gene is TRBJ2-5, the V gene TRBV18, with 11 bases lining up with TRBD2. The CDR3 has 18 amino acids. The ends lost 3 bases at V and 5 bases at J; junction bases unmatched: 14. Germline CDR1 is KGHSH and CDR2 is LQKENI. Here the CDR3 DNA reads TGTGCCAGCTCACCGACCACTAGCGGGAGTGTTGGCTGGGAGACCCAGTACTTC. Its protein product is CASSPTTSGSVGWETQYF.

Many counts were recorded for this clonotype. The chain is built from TRBV6-1 and TRBJ2-7; a weak D match, TRBD1 (5 bases). Germline V gene lookup returns CDR1 MNHNS and CDR2 SASEGT. The CDR3 spans 13 residues. Trimming took 4 bases from V and 6 from J, leaving 13 bases between them. The CDR3 DNA sequence: TGTGCCAGCAGTGTGGTAGGGGATGCCGAGCAGTACTTC. Translated, it gives CASSVVGDAEQYF.

This clonotype was counted at least ten times. J is TRBJ1-1 and V is TRBV30; D is uncertain. CDR1 is GTSNPN and CDR2 is SVGIG in the germline V gene (reference sequence). The CDR3 loop spans 12 amino acids. Trimming shortened V by 4 bases and J by 1 base, and 7 bases separated the two germline ends. CDR3 DNA sequence: TGTGCCTGGACCACAGAGAACACTGAAGCTTTCTTT. It specifies CAWTTENTEAFF.

This clonotype was picked up many times. The chain uses TRBV4-3 and TRBJ2-2; D not resolved. Germline values: CDR1 LGHNA, CDR2 YSLEER. The CDR3 runs to 14 residues. The V gene lost 0 bases and the J gene lost 7 bases, with 9 bases spanning the gap. The CDR3 region is CASSQDWLGGELFF. For the CDR3, the DNA is TGCGCCAGCAGCCAAGACTGGCTGGGCGGGGAGCTGTTTTTT.

This clonotype came up many times. The rearrangement uses TRBV5-1 and TRBJ2-5; possible D gene TRBD1, 6 bases. V was shortened by 0 bases and J by 2 bases, with 14 bases between the two germline ends. Germline V gene lookup returns CDR1 SGHRS and CDR2 YFSETQ. The CDR3 sequence is 16 residues long. The CDR3 nucleotides read TGCGCCAGCAGCTTGGAAGGCAGGGGTCGGCAAGAGACCCAGTACTTC. It codes for CASSLEGRGRQETQYF.

This clonotype was found a few times. This chain's CDR3 is CAIRSDLSTYNEQFF. The CDR3 DNA is TGTGCCATCAGATCGGACCTCTCGACCTACAATGAGCAGTTCTTC. The chain is built from TRBV10-3 and TRBJ2-1; D gene ambiguous. Per germline, CDR1 ENHRY and CDR2 SYGVKD. Trimming pared 6 bases from V and 2 bases from J, leaving 14 bases between. There are 15 residues in the CDR3.

This clonotype was detected many times. The chain carries TRBV7-2 and TRBJ1-1; unclear D gene. The V gene lost 2 bases and the J gene lost 0 bases, with 7 bases spanning the gap. CDR3 length equals 14 residues. Germline loops: CDR1 SGHTA, CDR2 FQGNSA. CDR3 nucleotides: TGTGCCAGCAGCTTATTTCAACTGAACACTGAAGCTTTCTTT. Translating gives CASSLFQLNTEAFF.

This clonotype came up many times. The chain links TRBV5-1 to TRBJ2-1; TRBD1 might be the D (6 bases). Germline V gene lookup returns CDR1 SGHRS and CDR2 YFSETQ. This CDR3 is 17 amino acids long. Trimming shortened V by 4 bases and J by 3 bases, and 20 bases separated the two germline ends. The CDR3 DNA reads TGCGCCAGCAGCATCAGGACAGTGGGAAGCTACTACAATGAGCAGTTCTTC. It translates to CASSIRTVGSYYNEQFF.

The rearrangement links TRBV7-6 to TRBJ2-7, with D maybe TRBD1 (6 bases). With 2 bases removed from V and 2 bases from J, the gap between germline ends came to 16 bases. The CDR3 length is 16 residues. The V gene's germline CDR1 is SGHVS and CDR2 FNYEAQ. The CDR3 is CASSLRAGTIPYEQYF. The DNA of the CDR3 is TGTGCCAGCAGCTTAAGGGCCGGGACAATCCCCTACGAGCAGTACTTC.

The rearrangement uses TRBV20-1 and TRBJ2-4; D is ambiguous. From germline, CDR1 is DFQATT and CDR2 SNEGSKA (reference sequence). V dropped 4 bases and J dropped 6 bases, with 7 bases sitting between them. This CDR3 has 11 residues. CDR3: CSATIRNIQYF. The CDR3 coding sequence is TGCAGTGCTACCATCCGAAACATTCAGTACTTC.

This clonotype was seen only a few times. The chain couples TRBV9 to TRBJ2-4, with 8 bases lining up with TRBD1. The J segment lost 6 bases and the V segment lost 4 bases, leaving 6 bases of the junction unmatched. CDR3 length: 14 amino acids. The germline CDR1 and CDR2 sequences are SGDLS and YYNGEE. The CDR3 nucleotides are TGTGCCAGCAGCCCCCGGGACAGGCTAAACATTCAGTACTTC. This translates into CASSPRDRLNIQYF.

This clonotype has more than one count but fewer than ten. V gene TRBV7-2 combines with J gene TRBJ1-2, with 9 bases identical to TRBD1. Unmatched junction bases numbered 5, after V lost 5 bases and J lost 4 bases. The length of the CDR3 is 14 residues. Germline loops: CDR1 SGHTA, CDR2 FQGNSA. CDR3 in DNA: TGTGCCAGCAGCCGGGACAGGGAACGCTATGGCTACACCTTC. As protein: CASSRDRERYGYTF.

The sample holds many counts of this clonotype. The rearrangement uses TRBV7-3 and TRBJ2-1; TRBD2 might be the D (6 bases). CDR1 and CDR2 (germline): SGHTA, FQGTGA. Trimming took 4 bases from V and 9 from J, leaving 19 bases between them. This CDR3 has 15 amino acids. CDR3 protein: CASSSSGTGRGEQFF. The CDR3 bases are TGTGCCAGCAGCTCCTCCGGGACTGGGCGCGGTGAGCAGTTCTTC.

This clonotype came up many times. The rearrangement joins TRBV20-1 to TRBJ2-1; 7 bases line up with TRBD2. The CDR3 length is 15 residues. The junction had 12 bases not matched to a gene; V was cut back by 6 bases and J by 4 bases. In germline, CDR1 is DFQATT, CDR2 SNEGSKA (reference sequence). As DNA, the CDR3 is TGCAGTGCCCGGGGGGTGGCTAGCGGATACAATGAGCAGTTCTTC. Protein sequence: CSARGVASGYNEQFF.

The sample holds many counts of this clonotype. This chain links TRBV29-1 with TRBJ2-5; D ambiguous. CDR1 and CDR2 (germline): SQVTM, ANQGSEA. The CDR3 consists of 11 residues. V shed 2 bases and J shed 5 bases, with 6 bases lying between them. CDR3 sequence (DNA): TGCAGCGTTGAAAACCGGGAGACCCAGTACTTC. Translation gives CSVENRETQYF.

The J gene is TRBJ2-3, the V gene TRBV20-1, with 9 bases aligning to TRBD2. The length of the CDR3 is 14 residues. V trimming: 4 bases; J trimming: 0 bases; junction bases outside the gene matches: 2. The germline V gene encodes CDR1 DFQATT and CDR2 SNEGSKA (reference sequence). The CDR3 spells CSATSGISTDTQYF. The CDR3 nucleotides read TGCAGTGCTACTAGCGGGATTAGCACAGATACGCAGTATTTT.

This clonotype was recorded a few times. The chain couples TRBV28 to TRBJ1-5; D is unclear. Germline V gene lookup returns CDR1 MDHEN and CDR2 SYDVKM. This CDR3 region has 13 residues. V gave up 3 bases and J gave up 4 bases, with 7 bases separating them. In nucleotides, the CDR3 is TGTGCCAGCAGTTTTGAGGAAAATCAGCCCCAGCATTTT. It codes for CASSFEENQPQHF.

The chain is built from TRBV5-1 and TRBJ2-4; 8 nucleotides line up with TRBD2. Germline lookup yields CDR1 SGHRS and CDR2 YFSETQ. This CDR3 contains 15 residues. V was clipped by 4 bases and J by 8 bases; unmatched bases: 11. The CDR3, as DNA: TGCGCCAGCAGCACCTCCGGGACTAGGGGAGACATTCAGTACTTC. Its protein product is CASSTSGTRGDIQYF.

This clonotype showed up many times. This chain links TRBV9 with TRBJ2-1; D is undetermined. Germline V lookup: CDR1 SGDLS, CDR2 YYNGEE. Between the trimmed V and J ends, which lost 0 bases and 9 bases, there was a span of 10 bases. The CDR3 runs to 13 residues. CDR3 nucleotides: TGTGCCAGCAGCGTAGGCCTCCCTCTTGAGCAGTTCTTC. It encodes CASSVGLPLEQFF.

This clonotype has at least ten counts. The chain joins TRBV9 to TRBJ2-7; 7 positions agree with TRBD1. Per the germline V gene, CDR1 is SGDLS and CDR2 is YYNGEE. The CDR3 is 14 residues long. Trimming took 3 bases from V and 2 from J; bases not matched to a gene: 5. The CDR3 DNA reads as TGTGCCAGCAGCGCTTCACAGGGGCCCTACGAGCAGTACTTC. Encoded protein: CASSASQGPYEQYF.

The V and J genes are TRBV7-2 and TRBJ1-5; D is unclear. V was pared by 3 bases and J by 4 bases, with 16 bases between. Germline CDR1 is SGHTA and CDR2 is FQGNSA. The CDR3 totals 16 residues. The CDR3: CASSLEQPHRNQPQHF. The CDR3 DNA reads TGTGCCAGCAGCTTGGAGCAGCCTCATAGGAATCAGCCCCAGCATTTT.

This clonotype was observed many times. The J gene is TRBJ2-7, the V gene TRBV7-2; D is ambiguous. V lost 1 base and J 5 bases, leaving 6 bases between the germline ends. Germline assignment: CDR1 SGHTA and CDR2 FQGNSA. This CDR3 is built from 12 residues. CDR3 coding DNA: TGTGCCAGCAGCTTAGTGACGGACGAGCAGTACTTC. Its protein product is CASSLVTDEQYF.